This TCR beta chain was sequenced in a study of blood T cell repertoires in COVID-19. Looking at the study overall: Samples representing acute and convalescent COVID-19 were sourced from the United States, Italy and Spain. Nucleic acid was either cDNA or gDNA, and it came from T cells, B-cell-depleted T cells, or PBMCs.

In the study's own analysis: Reference gene primers were amplified, and this amplification served to estimate nucleated cell counts. Measured with immunoSEQ multiplex PCR; TCRdb has only the in-frame clones, and not every one. V, J and clone size are taken as reported in that table, and D and trimming were inferred from the DNA itself. The sample yields about 140,000 clones, 80% to 90% seen once. V was pared by 5 bases and J by 9 bases, with 13 bases of the junction left unmatched. Germline CDR1 reads PRHDT; CDR2 reads FYEKMQ (reference sequence). CDR3 length: 16 amino acids. The TCR sequence derives from a man aged 55 to 70 with active or convalescent COVID-19. What was sequenced was peripheral blood. The chain employs TRBV13 and TRBJ2-4; TRBD1 matches at 10 bases. CDR3 residues: CASSDTRTGGSGIQYF. The CDR3 nucleotides read TGTGCCAGCAGCGACACCCGGACAGGGGGAAGTGGCATTCAGTACTTC.